The 6 T cell receptor beta chains in this list originate from one sample, sequenced in a study of T cells after yellow fever vaccination. TCRdb reanalysed the 5' RACE reads using MiXCR and keeps one entry per CDR3 protein. The sample consists of under 600,000 distinct CDR3 sequences, less than 15% of them appearing once. Sequencing used PBMCs, obtained on the day of the yellow fever booster vaccination. The receptor source for this set is a man aged 25 to 40 who received the YFV17D yellow fever vaccine.

The J gene is TRBJ2-1, the V gene TRBV20-1; 11 bases are shared with TRBD2. Germline CDR1 reads DFQATT; CDR2 reads SNEGSKA (reference sequence). This CDR3 has 16 amino acids. V was pared by 6 bases and J by 4 bases, with 11 bases of the junction left unmatched. The CDR3 DNA sequence: TGCAGTGCCACCAATAGCGGGAGGGCCGGTTACAATGAGCAGTTCTTC. It translates to CSATNSGRAGYNEQFF.

There are many counts of this clonotype. An end of the junction differs from the germline gene, which may be a read error. This chain connects TRBV5-1 to TRBJ2-1, with 8 nucleotides matching TRBD2. The germline CDR1 and CDR2 sequences are SGHRS and YFSETQ. The CDR3 has 15 residues. The DNA for the CDR3 is TGTGCCAGCAGCCCGACTAGCGCGTCCTACAATGAGCAGTTCTTC. This encodes CASSPTSASYNEQFF.

This clonotype came up a few times. The chain combines TRBV19 with TRBJ2-5, with 7 bases matching TRBD1. Trimming cost V 6 bases and J 5 bases; bases outside gene matches: 6. This CDR3 is built from 13 residues. CDR1 is LNHDA, CDR2 SQIVND, per germline (reference sequence). CDR3 in amino acids: CASRSTGMETQYF. CDR3 bases: TGTGCCAGTAGATCGACAGGGATGGAGACCCAGTACTTC.

The rearrangement links TRBV19 to TRBJ1-3, with unresolved D. The length of the CDR3 is 14 residues. The germline V gene encodes CDR1 LNHDA and CDR2 SQIVND (reference sequence). V lost 7 bases to trimming and J lost 0 bases, with 10 bases between them. The CDR3 nucleotides are TGTGCCAGTATGGGAAAACGCTCTGGAAACACCATATATTTT. Encoded protein: CASMGKRSGNTIYF.

This clonotype came up a few times. V gene TRBV20-1 combines with J gene TRBJ2-1, with D perhaps assigned TRBD1 or TRBD2 (6 bases each). Looked up from germline, CDR1 is DFQATT and CDR2 is SNEGSKA (reference sequence). This CDR3 region has 17 residues. The V end was cut by 0 bases, the J end by 1 base, with 16 bases between. CDR3: CSARDPPGAGSYNEQFF. Here the CDR3 DNA reads TGCAGTGCTAGAGACCCCCCGGGGGCAGGGTCCTACAATGAGCAGTTCTTC.

The chain joins TRBV6-5 to TRBJ1-4, with 7 bases that match TRBD1. Germline lookup yields CDR1 MNHEY and CDR2 SVGAGI. Trimming at V came to 0 bases and at J to 8 bases, leaving 9 bases not matched to a gene. The CDR3 loop spans 16 amino acids. The CDR3: CASSYSIQGGREKLFF. Here the CDR3 DNA reads TGTGCCAGCAGTTACTCGATCCAGGGGGGGAGGGAAAAACTGTTTTTT.